One and the same sample provided the 27 T cell receptor beta chains below, sequenced in a study of blood T cell repertoires in COVID-19. Sequencing was performed with immunoSEQ multiplex PCR; in TCRdb, only in-frame clones are kept and a portion is missing. This table has about 300,000 clones, around 90% appearing once. Sequenced input: PBMCs or T cells enriched from blood (not recorded which). These receptors came from a woman aged 40 to 50 who had recovered from COVID-19.

This clone was recorded only once. The V gene is TRBV11-3, the J gene TRBJ2-7; perhaps TRBD2 as D (7 bases). V lost 2 bases and J lost 3, with 8 bases in between. CDR1 is SGHNT and CDR2 is YENEEA in the germline V gene. The CDR3 has 13 amino acids. In DNA form, the CDR3 reads TGTGCCAGCAGCTTAAGGGGGGGCTACGAGCAGTACTTC. Translation gives CASSLRGGYEQYF.

V usage is TRBV2 and J usage is TRBJ1-1, with 8 bases aligning to TRBD1. Germline CDR1 is SNHLY and CDR2 is FYNNEI. Trimming at V came to 6 bases and at J to 0 bases, leaving 9 bases not matched to a gene. The CDR3 is 16 residues long. CDR3 in amino acids: CASRSQGASVNTEAFF. Here the CDR3 DNA reads TGTGCCAGCAGGTCGCAGGGGGCATCAGTGAACACTGAAGCTTTCTTT.

Points on this clone: The same CDR3 is also encoded by other DNA sequences in this sample. V and J are TRBV5-1 and TRBJ1-1; no clear D gene. CDR3 length: 14 amino acids. Trimming pared 3 bases from V and 0 bases from J, leaving 9 bases between. CDR1 and CDR2 (germline): SGHRS, YFSETQ. The CDR3 nucleotides read TGCGCCAGCAGCTACGATAGCCTGAACACTGAAGCTTTCTTT. This encodes CASSYDSLNTEAFF.

This clone was seen at least ten times. Other nucleotide sequences in the sample specify the same CDR3. This chain joins TRBV30 and TRBJ2-7, with 8 bases aligning to TRBD2. Germline CDR1 GTSNPN, CDR2 SVGIG (reference sequence). The CDR3 has 16 amino acids. The J segment lost 1 base and the V segment lost 0 bases, leaving 8 bases of the junction unmatched. CDR3 loop: CAWSVRGLADSYEQYF. DNA for the CDR3: TGTGCCTGGAGTGTACGCGGACTAGCCGATTCCTACGAGCAGTACTTC.

The sample holds one count of this clone. J is TRBJ1-5 and V is TRBV7-8, with D maybe TRBD1 (5 bases). The CDR3 contains 15 residues. CDR1 and CDR2 from the germline V gene are SGHVS and FQNEAQ. The ends were cut back, 5 bases at V and 10 bases at J, with 21 bases in the middle. The CDR3 loop reads CASSPAPGLAVPQHF. In nucleotides, the CDR3 is TGTGCCAGCAGCCCAGCCCCGGGACTAGCAGTCCCCCAGCATTTT.

The rearrangement uses TRBV7-3 and TRBJ2-7, with 12 bases matching TRBD2. J gave up 5 bases and V 5 bases, and 7 bases lay outside the gene matches. This CDR3 spans 15 amino acids. Germline V gives CDR1 SGHTA, CDR2 FQGTGA. The CDR3: CASSPGLAGLDEQYF. CDR3 coding DNA: TGTGCCAGCAGCCCCGGACTAGCGGGACTCGACGAGCAGTACTTC.

This sequence joins TRBV19 and TRBJ1-2, with 7 bases that match TRBD1. After removal of 7 bases from V and 8 bases from J, the junction contained 10 bases not matched to a gene. The germline gives CDR1 LNHDA, CDR2 SQIVND (reference sequence). This CDR3 contains 13 residues. The CDR3 bases are TGTGCCAGTACACCCGACAGGGTTGGGGGCTACACCTTC. Protein: CASTPDRVGGYTF.

On this clone itself: This sample also contains other DNA sequences that code for the same CDR3. This chain joins TRBV5-6 and TRBJ1-5; the match to TRBD1 covers 10 bases. In germline, CDR1 is SGHDT, CDR2 YYEEEE. The CDR3 has 16 residues. J lost 2 bases, V lost 3 bases, and 5 bases had no gene match. The CDR3 spells CASSYTGTGGNQPQHF. The CDR3 coding sequence is TGTGCCAGCAGCTACACCGGGACAGGGGGCAATCAGCCCCAGCATTTT.

The chain couples TRBV11-2 to TRBJ2-2; D is unclear. Germline V gene sequence: CDR1 SGHAT, CDR2 FQNNGV. V lost 0 bases and J 7 bases, leaving 6 bases between the germline ends. This CDR3 is built from 13 residues. In DNA form, the CDR3 reads TGTGCCAGCAGCTTAGATCGTGTCGGGGAGCTGTTTTTT. It translates to CASSLDRVGELFF.

The V call is TRBV5-1, the J call TRBJ2-7; 10 nucleotides line up with TRBD1. CDR3 length: 15 residues. Trimming at V came to 2 bases and at J to 6 bases, leaving 8 bases not matched to a gene. The germline V gene encodes CDR1 SGHRS and CDR2 YFSETQ. The CDR3 DNA reads as TGCGCCAGCAGCTTAGGGGACAGGGGACCATCCGAGCAGTACTTC. It encodes CASSLGDRGPSEQYF.

The gene calls are TRBV18 and TRBJ1-2, with 12 bases lining up with TRBD1. The CDR3 sequence is 19 residues long. Per germline, CDR1 KGHSH and CDR2 LQKENI. J lost 2 bases, V lost 0 bases, and 10 bases had no gene match. This chain's CDR3 is CASSPPKTGTGGTNYGYTF. The CDR3 bases are TGTGCCAGCTCACCACCAAAAACCGGGACAGGGGGCACGAACTATGGCTACACCTTC.

This CDR3 reads CASSQGGGYTF. CDR3 coding DNA: TGTGCCAGCAGCCAAGGGGGCGGCTACACCTTC. The chain combines TRBV3-1 (or the pseudogene TRBV3-2) with TRBJ1-2, with D possibly TRBD1 on 5 matching bases. Trimming took 1 base from V and 8 from J, leaving 5 bases between them. Germline CDR1 and CDR2: LGHDT and YNNKEL (reference sequence). The CDR3 covers 11 residues.

The V and J genes are TRBV6-1 and TRBJ1-2; a weak D match, TRBD1 (5 bases). Germline CDR1 is MNHNS and CDR2 is SASEGT. V was trimmed by 2 bases and J by 3 bases, leaving 16 bases between them. The CDR3 runs 16 residues. The CDR3 DNA reads as TGTGCCAGCAGTGAAAGGCAGGTTGGGGGGGACTATGGCTACACCTTC. Its translation: CASSERQVGGDYGYTF.

As concerns this clone: A junction end diverges from the germline sequence, so it may reflect a read error. The genes are TRBV7-2 and TRBJ2-4; TRBD2 matches at 8 bases. In germline, CDR1 is SGHTA, CDR2 FQGNSA. This CDR3 contains 15 residues. CDR3 coding DNA: TGTGCCAGCAGCGTTGGACTAGCCGCCAATAACATTCAGTACTTC. The encoded protein is CASSVGLAANNIQYF.

The V and J genes are TRBV7-2 and TRBJ2-2, with 7 bases identical to TRBD2. Germline lookup yields CDR1 SGHTA and CDR2 FQGNSA. J was trimmed by 2 bases and V by 1 base; bases with no gene match: 7. The CDR3 is 17 amino acids. This CDR3 is CASSLESLAVNTGELFF. In DNA form, the CDR3 reads TGTGCCAGCAGCTTAGAAAGCCTAGCGGTCAACACCGGGGAGCTGTTTTTT.

The genes are TRBV2 and TRBJ1-1; tentative D call: TRBD1 (5 bases). Germline CDR1 is SNHLY and CDR2 is FYNNEI. Trimming pared 5 bases from V and 1 base from J, leaving 8 bases between. This CDR3 region has 13 residues. The CDR3 spells CASSFTGNTEAFF. CDR3 coding DNA: TGTGCCAGCAGTTTTACAGGGAACACTGAAGCTTTCTTT.

This clone came up once. The chain links TRBV6-5 to TRBJ2-2; 10 nucleotides agree with TRBD1. The CDR3 runs 15 residues. Trimming took 6 bases from V and 6 from J; bases not matched to a gene: 7. Germline assignment: CDR1 MNHEY and CDR2 SVGAGI. DNA of the CDR3: TGTGCCAGCAGACGCGACAGGGGGCGGGCCGGGGAGCTGTTTTTT. As protein: CASRRDRGRAGELFF.

This sequence joins TRBV5-6 and TRBJ1-5; TRBD1 is a possible D gene (5 bases). This CDR3 contains 15 residues. V was clipped by 2 bases and J by 3 bases, with 12 bases between them. The V gene's germline CDR1 is SGHDT and CDR2 YYEEEE. In nucleotides, the CDR3 is TGTGCCAGCAGCTTAATGGGGCAGATCAATCAGCCCCAGCATTTT. Protein: CASSLMGQINQPQHF.

The chain is built from TRBV30 and TRBJ1-2; 7 nucleotides line up with TRBD1. Germline V lookup: CDR1 GTSNPN, CDR2 SVGIG (reference sequence). The CDR3 extends over 15 amino acids. V was pared by 1 base and J by 4 bases, with 9 bases of the junction left unmatched. DNA for the CDR3: TGTGCCTGGAGTGCCCCTCGACAGGGAACCTATGGCTACACCTTC. Translation gives CAWSAPRQGTYGYTF.

V gene TRBV5-1 combines with J gene TRBJ2-1; 11 bases line up with TRBD2. The germline gives CDR1 SGHRS, CDR2 YFSETQ. V shed 4 bases, J shed 6 bases, and the junction held 6 bases outside the gene matches. CDR3 length equals 15 residues. As DNA, the CDR3 is TGCGCCAGCAGCATACTAGCGGGAGTTGGCAATGAGCAGTTCTTC. Protein sequence: CASSILAGVGNEQFF.

This chain links TRBV5-5 with TRBJ2-5; TRBD2 agrees at 7 bases. Germline V gene lookup returns CDR1 SGHKS and CDR2 YYEKEE (reference sequence). V was pared by 2 bases and J by 4 bases, with 8 bases of the junction left unmatched. CDR3 size: 15 residues. CDR3 DNA sequence: TGTGCCAGCAGCTTCCCTCTAGGGGAGGGAGAGACCCAGTACTTC. Amino acids: CASSFPLGEGETQYF.

The CDR3 sequence is CASSQVSGGDPGELFF. The DNA for the CDR3 is TGTGCCAGCAGCCAAGTGAGCGGGGGCGACCCCGGGGAGCTGTTTTTT. J is TRBJ2-2 and V is TRBV14, with TRBD2 matching over 8 bases. Trimming took 1 base from V and 6 from J; bases not matched to a gene: 7. The CDR3 runs 16 residues. Germline V gene data show CDR1 as SGHDN and CDR2 as FVKESK.

This sequence joins TRBV5-1 and TRBJ1-2; possible D gene TRBD1, 6 bases. V was trimmed by 0 bases and J by 1 base, leaving 19 bases between them. There are 18 residues in the CDR3. Per germline, CDR1 SGHRS and CDR2 YFSETQ. CDR3 sequence (DNA): TGCGCCAGCAGCTTGGCCCTTACCGGGGGGGCAATTAACTATGGCTACACCTTC. Amino acids: CASSLALTGGAINYGYTF.

This chain uses TRBV5-1 with TRBJ1-2; the match to TRBD1 covers 7 bases. The germline gives CDR1 SGHRS, CDR2 YFSETQ. V trimming: 5 bases; J trimming: 4 bases; junction bases outside the gene matches: 5. The CDR3 has 13 amino acids. CDR3 DNA: TGCGCCAGCAGTAACCGGGACAGCTATGGCTACACCTTC. Encoded protein: CASSNRDSYGYTF.

J is TRBJ2-5 and V is TRBV9; D is perhaps TRBD1 (5 bases). The CDR3 has 15 amino acids. Germline V CDR1 and CDR2: SGDLS, YYNGEE. The V end was cut by 0 bases, the J end by 5 bases, with 14 bases between. This chain's CDR3 is CASSVAPRVGETQYF. CDR3 in DNA: TGTGCCAGCAGCGTAGCTCCCAGGGTAGGCGAGACCCAGTACTTC.

The table lists this clone with a count of one. V gene TRBV6-5 combines with J gene TRBJ2-5; 8 bases match TRBD2. Trimming cost V 8 bases and J 5 bases; bases outside gene matches: 10. This CDR3 comprises 14 residues. Germline V gene lookup returns CDR1 MNHEY and CDR2 SVGAGI. CDR3 sequence (DNA): TGTGCCAGCGGCAAAGCGGGAGTGGGGGAGACCCAGTACTTC. It specifies CASGKAGVGETQYF.

This clone was detected only once. The chain links TRBV7-3 to TRBJ2-7, with D uncertain. CDR3 size: 13 residues. Germline values: CDR1 SGHTA, CDR2 FQGTGA. Trimming pared 5 bases from V and 6 bases from J, leaving 14 bases between. The CDR3 loop is CASSPADNAEQYF. The CDR3 DNA reads TGTGCCAGCAGCCCGGCCGACAACGCCGAGCAGTACTTC.